This TCR beta chain was recovered during a study of blood T cell repertoires in COVID-19. On the study more broadly: PBMCs, B-cell-depleted T cells, or T cells provided the cDNA or gDNA that made up the material.

Profiled with immunoSEQ multiplex PCR; TCRdb holds only in-frame clones, not every one. The data hold 350,000 to 450,000 clones, with less than 85% observed a single time. V lost 5 bases and J 2 bases, leaving 13 bases between the germline ends. The CDR3 loop spans 14 amino acids. CDR1 is SEHNR, CDR2 FQNEAQ, per germline (reference sequence). The specimen was peripheral blood. This chain joins TRBV7-9 and TRBJ2-7, with a weak D call TRBD2 (6 bases). The TCR was taken from a woman aged 18-29 years with acute or convalescent COVID-19. The CDR3: CASSRTTHPYEQYF. The CDR3 DNA reads TGTGCCAGCAGCCGGACTACTCACCCCTACGAGCAGTACTTC.